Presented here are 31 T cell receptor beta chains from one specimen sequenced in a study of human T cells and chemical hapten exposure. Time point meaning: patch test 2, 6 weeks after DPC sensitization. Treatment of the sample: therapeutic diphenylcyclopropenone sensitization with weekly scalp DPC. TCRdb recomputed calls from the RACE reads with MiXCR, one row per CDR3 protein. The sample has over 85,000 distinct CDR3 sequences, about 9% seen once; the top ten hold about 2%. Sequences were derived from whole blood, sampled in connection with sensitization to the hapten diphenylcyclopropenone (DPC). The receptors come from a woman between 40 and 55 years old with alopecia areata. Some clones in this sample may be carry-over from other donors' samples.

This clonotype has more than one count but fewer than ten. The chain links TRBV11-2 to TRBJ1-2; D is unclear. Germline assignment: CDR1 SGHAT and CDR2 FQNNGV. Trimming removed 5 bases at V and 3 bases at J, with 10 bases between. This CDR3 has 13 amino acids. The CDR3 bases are TGTGCCAGCAGCAATCTCCATGACTATGGCTACACCTTC. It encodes CASSNLHDYGYTF.

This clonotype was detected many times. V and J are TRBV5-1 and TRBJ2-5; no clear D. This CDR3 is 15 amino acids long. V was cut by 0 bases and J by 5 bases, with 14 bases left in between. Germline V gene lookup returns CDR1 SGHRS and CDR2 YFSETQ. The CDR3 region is CASSLGPTSVETQYF. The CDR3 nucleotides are TGCGCCAGCAGCTTGGGACCTACGAGCGTGGAGACCCAGTACTTC.

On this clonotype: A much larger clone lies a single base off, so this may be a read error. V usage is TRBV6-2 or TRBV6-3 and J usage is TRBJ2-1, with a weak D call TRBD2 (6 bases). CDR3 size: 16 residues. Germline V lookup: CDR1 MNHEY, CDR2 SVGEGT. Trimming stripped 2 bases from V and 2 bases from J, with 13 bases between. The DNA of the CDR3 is TGTGCCAGCAGTTACGACCCACTAGCCGCCTACAATGAGCAGTTCTTC. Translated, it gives CASSYDPLAAYNEQFF.

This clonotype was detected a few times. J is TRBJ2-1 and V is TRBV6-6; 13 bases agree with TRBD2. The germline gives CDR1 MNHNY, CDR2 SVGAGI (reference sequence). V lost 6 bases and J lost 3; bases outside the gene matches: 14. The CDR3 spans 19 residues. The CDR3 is CASRPKPGLAGMHYNEQFF. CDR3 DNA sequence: TGTGCCAGCAGACCTAAACCGGGACTAGCGGGGATGCACTACAATGAGCAGTTCTTC.

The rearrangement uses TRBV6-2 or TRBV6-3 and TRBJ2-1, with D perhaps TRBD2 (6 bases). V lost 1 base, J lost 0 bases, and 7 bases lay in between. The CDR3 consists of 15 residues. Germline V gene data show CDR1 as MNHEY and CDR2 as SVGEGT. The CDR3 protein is CASSYLAVSYNEQFF. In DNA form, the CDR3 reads TGTGCCAGCAGTTACTTAGCGGTCTCCTACAATGAGCAGTTCTTC.

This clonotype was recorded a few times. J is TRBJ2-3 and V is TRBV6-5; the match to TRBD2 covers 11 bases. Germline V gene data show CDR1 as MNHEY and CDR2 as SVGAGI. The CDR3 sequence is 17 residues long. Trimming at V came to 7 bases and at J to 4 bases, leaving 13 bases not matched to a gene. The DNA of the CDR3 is TGTGCCAGCACCCCCCGAGCTTTAGCGGGAGGGCCAGATACGCAGTATTTT. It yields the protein CASTPRALAGGPDTQYF.

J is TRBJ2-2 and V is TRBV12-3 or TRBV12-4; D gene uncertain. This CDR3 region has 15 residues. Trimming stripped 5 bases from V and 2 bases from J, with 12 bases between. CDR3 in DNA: TGTGCCAGCAGTCGACGGAGAACTAACACCGGGGAGCTGTTTTTT. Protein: CASSRRRTNTGELFF.

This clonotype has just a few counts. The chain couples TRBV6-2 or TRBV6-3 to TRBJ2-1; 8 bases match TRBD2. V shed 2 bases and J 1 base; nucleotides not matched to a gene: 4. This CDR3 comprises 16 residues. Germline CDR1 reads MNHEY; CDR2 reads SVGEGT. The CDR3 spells CASSYVSGISYNEQFF. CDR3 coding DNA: TGTGCCAGCAGTTACGTTAGCGGGATTTCCTACAATGAGCAGTTCTTC.

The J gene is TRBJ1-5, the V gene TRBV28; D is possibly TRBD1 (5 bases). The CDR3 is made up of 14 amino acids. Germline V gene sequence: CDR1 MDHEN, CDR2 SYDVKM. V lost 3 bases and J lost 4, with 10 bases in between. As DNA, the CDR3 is TGTGCCAGCAGTTTTGTGGGGGAAAATCAGCCCCAGCATTTT. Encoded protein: CASSFVGENQPQHF.

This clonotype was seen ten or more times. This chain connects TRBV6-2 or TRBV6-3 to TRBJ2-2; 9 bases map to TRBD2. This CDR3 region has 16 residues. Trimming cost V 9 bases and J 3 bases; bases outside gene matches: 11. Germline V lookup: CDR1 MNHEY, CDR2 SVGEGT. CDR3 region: CASLSPGLADTGELFF. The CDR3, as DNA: TGTGCCAGTCTAAGTCCGGGACTAGCTGACACCGGGGAGCTGTTTTTT.

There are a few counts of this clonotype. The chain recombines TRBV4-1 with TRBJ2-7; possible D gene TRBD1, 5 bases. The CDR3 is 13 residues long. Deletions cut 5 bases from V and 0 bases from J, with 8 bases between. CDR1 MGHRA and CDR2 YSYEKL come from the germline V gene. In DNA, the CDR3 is TGCGCCAGCAGCGCCGACAGCTCCTACGAGCAGTACTTC. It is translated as CASSADSSYEQYF.

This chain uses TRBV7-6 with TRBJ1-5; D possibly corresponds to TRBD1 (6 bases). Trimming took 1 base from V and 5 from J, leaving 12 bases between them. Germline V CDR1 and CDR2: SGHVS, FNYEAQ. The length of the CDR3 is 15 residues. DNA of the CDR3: TGTGCCAGCAGCTTAGGCAGGGGCAATGATCAGCCCCAGCATTTT. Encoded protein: CASSLGRGNDQPQHF.

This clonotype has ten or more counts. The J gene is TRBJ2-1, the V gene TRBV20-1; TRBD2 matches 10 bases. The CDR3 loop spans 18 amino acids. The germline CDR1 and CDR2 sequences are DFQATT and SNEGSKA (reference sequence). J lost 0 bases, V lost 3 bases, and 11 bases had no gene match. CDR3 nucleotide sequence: TGCAGTGCTAGCCCCCTAGCGGGAGTGCCATCCTCCTACAATGAGCAGTTCTTC. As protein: CSASPLAGVPSSYNEQFF.

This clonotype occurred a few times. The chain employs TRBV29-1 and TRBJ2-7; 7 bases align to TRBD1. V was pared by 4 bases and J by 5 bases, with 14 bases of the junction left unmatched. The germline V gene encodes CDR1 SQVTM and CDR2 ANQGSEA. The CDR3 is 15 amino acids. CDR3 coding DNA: TGCAGCGTTGGGGCACGGGACAGTGTAAACCACGAGCAGTACTTC. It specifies CSVGARDSVNHEQYF.

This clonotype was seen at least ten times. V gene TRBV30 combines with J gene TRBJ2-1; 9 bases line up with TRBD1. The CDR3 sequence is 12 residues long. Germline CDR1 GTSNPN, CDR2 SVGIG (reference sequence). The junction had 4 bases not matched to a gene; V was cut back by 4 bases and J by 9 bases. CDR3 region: CAWTKDRGEQFF. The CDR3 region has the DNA TGTGCCTGGACGAAGGACAGGGGTGAGCAGTTCTTC.

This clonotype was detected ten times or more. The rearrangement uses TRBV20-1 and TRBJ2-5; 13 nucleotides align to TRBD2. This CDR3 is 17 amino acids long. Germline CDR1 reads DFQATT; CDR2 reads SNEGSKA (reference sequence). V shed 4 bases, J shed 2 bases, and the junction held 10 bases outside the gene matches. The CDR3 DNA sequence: TGCAGTGCTAACCCCGGACTAGCGGGAGCGGGTCAAGAGACCCAGTACTTC. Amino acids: CSANPGLAGAGQETQYF.

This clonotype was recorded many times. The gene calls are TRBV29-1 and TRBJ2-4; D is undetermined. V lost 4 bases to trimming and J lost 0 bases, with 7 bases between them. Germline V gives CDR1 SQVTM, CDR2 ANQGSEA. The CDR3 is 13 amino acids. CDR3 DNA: TGCAGCGTTGTGCCTGGAGCCAAAAACATTCAGTACTTC. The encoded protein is CSVVPGAKNIQYF.

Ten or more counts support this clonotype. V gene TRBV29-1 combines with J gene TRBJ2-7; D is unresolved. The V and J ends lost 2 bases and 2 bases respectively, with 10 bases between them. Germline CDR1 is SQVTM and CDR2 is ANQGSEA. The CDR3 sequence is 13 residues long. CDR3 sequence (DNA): TGCAGCGTTGAATCGACGCTTCCCTACGAGCAGTACTTC. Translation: CSVESTLPYEQYF.

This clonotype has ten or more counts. Written as DNA, the CDR3 is TGTGCCAGCAGCTTAGCTGCTCATAATTCACCCCTCCACTTT. It codes for CASSLAAHNSPLHF. The V gene is TRBV7-2, the J gene TRBJ1-6; D remains ambiguous. CDR1 SGHTA and CDR2 FQGNSA come from the germline V gene. Trimming cost V 0 bases and J 5 bases, with 5 bases left between them. This CDR3 region has 14 residues.

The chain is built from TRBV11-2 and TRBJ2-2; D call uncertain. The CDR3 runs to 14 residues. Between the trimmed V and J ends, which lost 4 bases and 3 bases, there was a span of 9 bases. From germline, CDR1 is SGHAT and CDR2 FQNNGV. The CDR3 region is CASSSLSYTGELFF. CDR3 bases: TGTGCCAGCAGCTCCCTGAGCTACACCGGGGAGCTGTTTTTT.

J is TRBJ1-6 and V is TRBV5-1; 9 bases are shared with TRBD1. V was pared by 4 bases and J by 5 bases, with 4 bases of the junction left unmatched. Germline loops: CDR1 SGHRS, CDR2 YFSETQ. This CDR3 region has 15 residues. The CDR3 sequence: CASSTGQGNNSPLHF. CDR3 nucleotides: TGCGCCAGCAGCACTGGACAGGGGAATAATTCACCCCTCCACTTT.

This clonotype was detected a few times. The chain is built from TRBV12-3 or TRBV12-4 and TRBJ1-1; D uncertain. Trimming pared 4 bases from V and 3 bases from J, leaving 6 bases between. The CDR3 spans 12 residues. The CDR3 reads CASSSDYTEAFF. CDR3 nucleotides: TGTGCCAGCAGTTCCGACTACACTGAAGCTTTCTTT.

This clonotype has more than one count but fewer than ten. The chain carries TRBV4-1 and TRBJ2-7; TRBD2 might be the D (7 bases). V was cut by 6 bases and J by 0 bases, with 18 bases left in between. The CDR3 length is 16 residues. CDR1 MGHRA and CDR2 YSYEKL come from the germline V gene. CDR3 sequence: CASSEPGLGGSYEQYF. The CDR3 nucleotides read TGCGCCAGCAGTGAACCAGGACTAGGGGGCTCCTACGAGCAGTACTTC.

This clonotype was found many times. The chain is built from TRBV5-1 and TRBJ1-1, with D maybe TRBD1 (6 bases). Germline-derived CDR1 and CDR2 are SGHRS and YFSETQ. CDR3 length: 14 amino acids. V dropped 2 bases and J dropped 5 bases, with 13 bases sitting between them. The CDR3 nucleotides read TGCGCCAGCAGCTTTTGGACAGTTGGGACTGAAGCTTTCTTT. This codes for CASSFWTVGTEAFF.

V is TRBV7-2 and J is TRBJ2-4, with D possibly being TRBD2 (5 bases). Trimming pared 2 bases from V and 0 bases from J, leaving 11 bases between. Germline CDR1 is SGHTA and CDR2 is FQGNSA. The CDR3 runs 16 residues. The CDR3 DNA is TGTGCCAGCAGCTTATCGCGGGCTTTAGCCAAAAACATTCAGTACTTC. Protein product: CASSLSRALAKNIQYF.

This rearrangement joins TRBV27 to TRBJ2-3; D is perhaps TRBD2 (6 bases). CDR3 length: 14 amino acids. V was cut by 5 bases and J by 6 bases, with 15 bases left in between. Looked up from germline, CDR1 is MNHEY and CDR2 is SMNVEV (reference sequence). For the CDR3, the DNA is TGTGCCAGCAGTCCGGGACTTTCTCCGGATACGCAGTATTTT. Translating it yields CASSPGLSPDTQYF.

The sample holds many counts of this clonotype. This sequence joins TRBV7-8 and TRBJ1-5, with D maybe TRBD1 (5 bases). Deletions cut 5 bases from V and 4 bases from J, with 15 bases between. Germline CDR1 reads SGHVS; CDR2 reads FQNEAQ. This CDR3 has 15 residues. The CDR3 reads CASSPDRRANQPQHF. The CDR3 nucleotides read TGTGCCAGCAGCCCCGACAGACGGGCAAATCAGCCCCAGCATTTT.

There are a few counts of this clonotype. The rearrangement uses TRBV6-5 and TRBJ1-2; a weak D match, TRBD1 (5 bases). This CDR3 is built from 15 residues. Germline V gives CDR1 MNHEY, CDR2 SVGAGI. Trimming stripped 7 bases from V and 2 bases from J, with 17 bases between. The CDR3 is CASTAGRALNYGYTF. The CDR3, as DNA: TGTGCCAGCACGGCAGGGAGGGCCCTCAACTATGGCTACACCTTC.

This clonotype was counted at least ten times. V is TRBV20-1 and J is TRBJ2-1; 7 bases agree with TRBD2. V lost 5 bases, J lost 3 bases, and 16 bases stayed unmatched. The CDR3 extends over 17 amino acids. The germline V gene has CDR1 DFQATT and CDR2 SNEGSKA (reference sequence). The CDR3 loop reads CSAYRDVPGLNYNEQFF. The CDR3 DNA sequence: TGCAGTGCTTATCGTGACGTCCCGGGACTAAACTACAATGAGCAGTTCTTC.

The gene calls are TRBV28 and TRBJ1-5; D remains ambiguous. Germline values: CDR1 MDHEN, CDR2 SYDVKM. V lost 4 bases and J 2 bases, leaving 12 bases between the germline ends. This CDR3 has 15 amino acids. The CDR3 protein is CASSWGGSGNQPQHF. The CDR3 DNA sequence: TGTGCCAGCAGTTGGGGAGGGTCAGGCAATCAGCCCCAGCATTTT.

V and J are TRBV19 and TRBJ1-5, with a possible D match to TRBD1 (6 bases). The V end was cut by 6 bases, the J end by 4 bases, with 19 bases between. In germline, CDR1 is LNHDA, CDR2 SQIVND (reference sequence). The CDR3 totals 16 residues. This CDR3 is CASRDGRDIGNQPQHF. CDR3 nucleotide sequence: TGTGCCAGTAGGGATGGGCGGGACATCGGGAATCAGCCCCAGCATTTT.